This TCR beta chain was captured in a study of blood T cell repertoires in COVID-19. This CDR3 has 13 amino acids. Germline V gene data show CDR1 as MDHEN and CDR2 as SYDVKM. Trimming removed 7 bases at V and 8 bases at J, with 17 bases between. Sequenced by immunoSEQ multiplex PCR; TCRdb stores in-frame clones only, minus some. The sample has some 280,000 clones; 85% are singletons. Sequenced input: peripheral blood. The chain combines TRBV28 with TRBJ1-2, with D possibly matching TRBD1 (5 bases). This TCR derives from a woman in her forties or fifties with active or convalescent COVID-19. The CDR3 DNA sequence: TGTGCCAGCACCCCCAGGTACTCAGGGGGCTACACCTTC. Protein: CASTPRYSGGYTF.